The 27 T cell receptor beta chains reported below all come from one sample, sequenced in a study of identical twins. In TCRdb, the 5' RACE reads were re-called with MiXCR into one record per CDR3 protein. The sample includes some 590,000 distinct CDR3 sequences, approximately 10% seen only once; the top ten take more than 2.5%. This sample also appeared in a second study, on yellow fever vaccine responses in identical twins.

Sequenced input: PBMCs. These receptors all stem from a young woman in good health.

This clonotype was detected many times. V is TRBV20-1 and J is TRBJ1-6; D is undetermined. Trimming stripped 3 bases from V and 9 bases from J, with 18 bases between. Germline CDR1 reads DFQATT; CDR2 reads SNEGSKA (reference sequence). This CDR3 has 15 residues. CDR3 loop: CSAREGGTPASPLHF. The CDR3 nucleotides read TGCAGTGCTAGGGAGGGAGGTACCCCAGCTTCACCCCTCCACTTT.

The sample holds many counts of this clonotype. Here the CDR3 DNA reads TGTGCCATCGGGGGGACAGGGGGCGTCTACAATGAGCAGTTCTTC. This translates into CAIGGTGGVYNEQFF. The chain couples TRBV12-3 or TRBV12-4 to TRBJ2-1; TRBD1 aligns across 12 bases. The CDR3 runs 15 residues. Germline trimming cut 10 bases from V and 3 bases from J; bases unmatched to any gene: 7.

This clonotype was seen more than once but under ten times. The J gene is TRBJ2-5, the V gene TRBV25-1; D not certain. CDR1 MGHDK and CDR2 SYGVNS come from the germline V gene. The V end was cut by 1 base, the J end by 3 bases, with 12 bases between. This CDR3 is 15 amino acids long. The CDR3 is CASSESTEWKETQYF. The CDR3 DNA reads TGTGCCAGCAGTGAATCTACGGAGTGGAAAGAGACCCAGTACTTC. Using reference TRBV25-1 and TRBJ2-5 for the parts outside the CDR3, the full variable domain is EADIYQTPRYLVIGTGKKITLECSQTMGHDKMYWYQQDPGMELHLIHYSYGVNSTEKGDLSSESTVSRIRTEHFPLTLESARPSHTSQYLCASSESTEWKETQYFGPGTRLLVL.

The rearrangement links TRBV24-1 to TRBJ2-1; 11 positions match TRBD2. With V trimmed by 3 bases and J by 6 bases, 3 bases remained unmatched. Germline CDR1 reads KGHDR; CDR2 reads SFDVKD. The CDR3 is made up of 15 amino acids. CDR3: CATSDAGLAVNEQFF. CDR3 nucleotides: TGTGCCACCAGTGATGCGGGACTAGCGGTCAATGAGCAGTTCTTC.

The J gene is TRBJ2-3, the V gene TRBV2; D is perhaps TRBD2 (7 bases). The germline V gene encodes CDR1 SNHLY and CDR2 FYNNEI. V gave up 3 bases and J gave up 2 bases, with 15 bases separating them. This CDR3 is 16 amino acids long. CDR3 sequence (DNA): TGTGCCAGCAGTGAGGGGGCGGGGGCCCCCACAGATACGCAGTATTTT. Its translation: CASSEGAGAPTDTQYF. Variable domain in full (rest from reference TRBV2 and TRBJ2-3): EPEVTQTPSHQVTQMGQEVILRCVPISNHLYFYWYRQILGQKVEFLVSFYNNEISEKSEIFDDQFSVERPDGSNFTLKIRSTKLEDSAMYFCASSEGAGAPTDTQYFGPGTRLTVL.

This clonotype was seen ten or more times. This sequence joins TRBV12-3 or TRBV12-4 and TRBJ2-5; 8 bases agree with TRBD1. V lost 3 bases and J lost 5; bases outside the gene matches: 8. This CDR3 is built from 15 residues. The CDR3 DNA sequence: TGTGCCAGCAGTTTGGGACAGGAGACCCGGGAGACCCAGTACTTC. It codes for CASSLGQETRETQYF.

The chain carries TRBV6-1 and TRBJ2-3, with D perhaps TRBD2 (5 bases). The CDR3 extends over 15 amino acids. Germline CDR1 reads MNHNS; CDR2 reads SASEGT. The V gene lost 3 bases and the J gene lost 2 bases, with 12 bases spanning the gap. The CDR3 protein is CASSEYRRSTDTQYF. The CDR3 region has the DNA TGTGCCAGCAGTGAGTATCGGAGGTCCACAGATACGCAGTATTTT.

This clonotype has only a few counts. The V gene is TRBV7-2, the J gene TRBJ2-7; 10 nucleotides line up with TRBD2. This CDR3 is built from 16 residues. Germline CDR1 and CDR2: SGHTA and FQGNSA. The V and J ends lost 5 bases and 0 bases, in that order; junction bases with no gene match: 7. This CDR3 reads CASSRGSGGDSYEQYF. The CDR3 DNA is TGTGCCAGCAGCAGGGGGAGCGGGGGGGACTCCTACGAGCAGTACTTC.

In its sample, this clonotype was seen a few times. The chain couples TRBV11-2 to TRBJ2-7; D gene ambiguous. The CDR3 has 13 amino acids. Between the trimmed V and J ends, which lost 2 bases and 12 bases, there was a span of 17 bases. Germline assignment: CDR1 SGHAT and CDR2 FQNNGV. CDR3 amino acids: CASSLTPESVAYF. The CDR3 coding sequence is TGTGCCAGCAGCTTAACTCCGGAGAGCGTAGCGTACTTC.

V and J are TRBV6-1 and TRBJ2-1, with TRBD2 identical over 8 bases. Germline CDR1 reads MNHNS; CDR2 reads SASEGT. Losses at the gene ends were 1 base for V and 7 bases for J; bases not matched to a gene: 9. This CDR3 comprises 16 residues. This chain's CDR3 is CASSEEVASGQNEQFF. CDR3 nucleotides: TGTGCCAGCAGTGAAGAGGTGGCTAGCGGGCAAAATGAGCAGTTCTTC.

This clonotype has at least ten counts. The chain employs TRBV12-3 or TRBV12-4 and TRBJ1-1; no clear D gene. The CDR3 extends over 13 amino acids. Between the trimmed V and J ends, which lost 1 base and 3 bases, there was a span of 6 bases. The CDR3 nucleotides read TGTGCCAGCAGTTTAGGGCCATACACTGAAGCTTTCTTT. Protein: CASSLGPYTEAFF.

This clonotype was recorded many times. The CDR3 loop reads CASSYYRGRADTQYF. The CDR3, as DNA: TGTGCCAGCAGTTACTACCGGGGTAGGGCAGATACGCAGTATTTT. V usage is TRBV6-5 and J usage is TRBJ2-3, with TRBD2 as a possible D gene (5 bases). Trimming took off 1 base at V and 4 bases at J, with 12 bases between the two ends. The germline V gene has CDR1 MNHEY and CDR2 SVGAGI. The CDR3 loop spans 15 amino acids.

This clonotype was observed a few times. The chain joins TRBV11-2 to TRBJ1-4; TRBD1 matches 10 bases. Trimming removed 5 bases from V and 8 bases from J; junction bases left unmatched: 11. The germline V gene encodes CDR1 SGHAT and CDR2 FQNNGV. The CDR3 covers 16 residues. The CDR3 DNA sequence: TGTGCCAGCAGCCCAGTCGGGGGACAGGGGTGGGAAAAACTGTTTTTT. It translates to CASSPVGGQGWEKLFF. The full variable domain, with the rest looked up from reference TRBV11-2 and TRBJ1-4, is EAGVAQSPRYKIIEKRQSVAFWCNPISGHATLYWYQQILGQGPKLLIQFQNNGVVDDSQLPKDRFSAERLKGVDSTLKIQPAKLEDSAVYLCASSPVGGQGWEKLFFGSGTQLSVL.

This clonotype was seen a handful of times. The CDR3 bases are TGTGCCAGCAGTGACAGGGGAGGCACCGGGGAGCTGTTTTTT. Translating it yields CASSDRGGTGELFF. The V call is TRBV2, the J call TRBJ2-2; TRBD1 or TRBD2 may be the D gene (6 bases each). Per germline, CDR1 SNHLY and CDR2 FYNNEI. V lost 3 bases to trimming and J lost 4 bases, with 9 bases between them. The length of the CDR3 is 14 residues.

The chain recombines TRBV28 with TRBJ2-7; 7 bases are a match to TRBD1. Germline CDR1 is MDHEN and CDR2 is SYDVKM. The V segment lost 6 bases and the J segment 4 bases; nucleotides outside the gene matches: 12. This CDR3 region has 15 residues. CDR3 sequence reads: CASSPTQGVFYEQYF. The CDR3 DNA follows: TGTGCCAGCAGCCCCACCCAGGGGGTTTTTTACGAGCAGTACTTC.

In its sample, this clonotype was seen once. The CDR3 coding sequence is TGTGCCAGCAGTTCTCTACTAGCGGGAGGGGGTGGCGATGAGCAGTTCTTC. It translates to CASSSLLAGGGGDEQFF. The chain has TRBV12-3 or TRBV12-4 and TRBJ2-1, with TRBD2 matching 13 bases. The CDR3 is 17 residues long. V trimming: 4 bases; J trimming: 8 bases; junction bases outside the gene matches: 11.

A few counts support this clonotype. Compared with germline, one end of the junction differs, possibly owing to a read error. The genes are TRBV7-8 and TRBJ2-4, with 12 bases that match TRBD2. The CDR3 loop spans 13 amino acids. CDR1 SGHVS and CDR2 FQNEAQ come from the germline V gene. CDR3 residues: CASSAQLAGGQVF. The CDR3 DNA reads as TGTGCCAGCAGCGCACAACTAGCGGGGGGACAGGTCTTC.

This clonotype came up a few times. The CDR3 here is CSATVSLSRYEQYF. CDR3 nucleotide sequence: TGCAGTGCCACCGTAAGTCTGTCTCGGTACGAGCAGTACTTC. The chain couples TRBV20-1 to TRBJ2-7; no firm D call. V lost 6 bases, J lost 4 bases, and 19 bases lay in between. The CDR3 extends over 14 amino acids. From germline, CDR1 is DFQATT and CDR2 SNEGSKA (reference sequence).

The chain uses TRBV29-1 and TRBJ1-4, with D perhaps matching TRBD1 (5 bases). V was clipped by 6 bases and J by 5 bases, with 10 bases between them. CDR1 and CDR2 (germline): SQVTM, ANQGSEA. This CDR3 is 12 amino acids long. This chain's CDR3 is CSVRRGNEKLFF. CDR3 in DNA: TGCAGCGTGCGACGGGGGAATGAAAAACTGTTTTTT. Using reference TRBV29-1 and TRBJ1-4 for the parts outside the CDR3, the full variable domain is SAVISQKPSRDICQRGTSLTIQCQVDSQVTMMFWYRQQPGQSLTLIATANQGSEATYESGFVIDKFPISRPNLTFSTLTVSNMSPEDSSIYLCSVRRGNEKLFFGSGTQLSVL.

This clonotype was observed a few times. The J gene is TRBJ2-1, the V gene TRBV29-1; 7 bases are shared with TRBD1. In germline, CDR1 is SQVTM, CDR2 ANQGSEA. This CDR3 is 16 amino acids long. Germline trimming cut 6 bases from V and 2 bases from J; bases unmatched to any gene: 13. DNA of the CDR3: TGCAGCGTATACGCCGGGACAGCCGTACCCTACAATGAGCAGTTCTTC. Amino acids: CSVYAGTAVPYNEQFF.

This clonotype was observed many times. CDR3 sequence (DNA): TGTGCCAGCAGCTACACCGATTTGGGGCGATACGAGCAGTACTTC. Amino acid sequence: CASSYTDLGRYEQYF. The chain has TRBV6-2 or TRBV6-3 and TRBJ2-7; maybe TRBD1 (5 bases). Germline loops: CDR1 MNHEY, CDR2 SVGEGT. The CDR3 totals 15 residues. V dropped 6 bases and J dropped 4 bases, with 19 bases sitting between them.

The DNA of the CDR3 is TGTGCCAGTAGTATAGAACAGGGTGGCGATGAGCAGTTCTTC. This codes for CASSIEQGGDEQFF. V usage is TRBV19 and J usage is TRBJ2-1, with TRBD1 as a possible D gene (6 bases). CDR1 LNHDA and CDR2 SQIVND come from the germline V gene (reference sequence). The CDR3 is 14 residues long. V shed 0 bases and J shed 8 bases, with 11 bases lying between them.

Ten or more counts support this clonotype. The rearrangement links TRBV4-2 to TRBJ1-6; D is unresolved. With 4 bases removed from V and 3 bases from J, the gap between germline ends came to 16 bases. The CDR3 totals 17 residues. Germline CDR1 is LGHNA and CDR2 is YNFKEQ. The CDR3: CASSPTSLVDYNSPLHF. CDR3 bases: TGTGCCAGCAGCCCGACCTCCTTGGTCGACTATAATTCACCCCTCCACTTT.

Ten or more counts support this clonotype. DNA of the CDR3: TGTGCCAGCAGTCAACGCCCTCCTAGCGGGGGGGCTTCTAGCACAGATACGCAGTATTTT. It is translated as CASSQRPPSGGASSTDTQYF. The J gene is TRBJ2-3, the V gene TRBV27; TRBD2 matches at 12 bases. The trim removed 5 bases at V and 0 bases at J, leaving 15 bases unmatched. The CDR3 has 20 residues. Germline loops: CDR1 MNHEY, CDR2 SMNVEV (reference sequence).

This sequence joins TRBV24-1 and TRBJ2-7; 10 bases match TRBD1. The CDR3 loop spans 16 amino acids. The germline CDR1 and CDR2 sequences are KGHDR and SFDVKD. V was clipped by 4 bases and J by 0 bases; unmatched bases: 5. The CDR3 sequence is CATSDPGTGDSYEQYF. As DNA, the CDR3 is TGTGCCACCAGTGACCCTGGGACAGGGGACTCCTACGAGCAGTACTTC.

This clonotype occurred a few times. The rearrangement uses TRBV9 and TRBJ1-1; D remains unclear. The germline CDR1 and CDR2 sequences are SGDLS and YYNGEE. Trimming stripped 2 bases from V and 6 bases from J, with 14 bases between. The CDR3 runs 14 residues. The CDR3 sequence is CASSVEIGSAEAFF. The CDR3 DNA follows: TGTGCCAGCAGCGTCGAAATTGGGAGCGCTGAAGCTTTCTTT.

This clonotype was counted ten times or more. The rearrangement links TRBV5-1 to TRBJ2-3, with 7 bases identical to TRBD2. This CDR3 spans 15 amino acids. V trimming: 4 bases; J trimming: 5 bases; junction bases outside the gene matches: 10. Germline CDR1 and CDR2: SGHRS and YFSETQ. The CDR3: CASSQGGLLRDTQYF. Written as DNA, the CDR3 is TGCGCCAGCAGCCAGGGAGGGCTACTTCGAGATACGCAGTATTTT.